This is a list of T cell receptor beta chains from one sample in a study of immune evolution from preneoplasia to lung adenocarcinoma. The protocol was immunoSEQ multiplex PCR, while the TCRdb copy is restricted to in-frame clones and leaves out a portion. In the table there are 11,000 to 15,000 clones, over 65% of which are singletons. Sequencing was done on a sample of FFPE minimally invasive lung adenocarcinoma tissue. Receptor source: a person aged 55-79 years with lung adenocarcinoma. CDR3s include the opening cysteine and the closing phenylalanine or tryptophan. The D gene is left open where the match is weak. Only part of the rows carry a size: once, few, many, or a class if the clone is expanded.

TRBV7-2	once	TRBD1	TRBJ2-1	CASSPVAGRGLNEQFF	TGTGCCAGCAGCCCCGTGGCGGGCAGGGGGCTTAATGAGCAGTTCTTC
TRBV28	NA	TRBD1	TRBJ2-5	CASSLQTGGLGTQYF	TGTGCCAGCAGTTTACAAACAGGGGGCTTAGGGACCCAGTACTTC
TRBV9	NA	TRBD1	TRBJ1-6	CASRTGQDNSPLHF	TGTGCCAGCAGAACGGGACAGGATAATTCACCCCTCCACTTT
TRBV18	NA	NA	TRBJ1-1	CASSPRFHYEAFF	TGTGCCAGCTCACCACGTTTTCATTATGAAGCTTTCTTT
TRBV11-2	NA	NA	TRBJ2-7	CASSSDYSYEQYF	TGTGCCAGCAGCTCGGACTATTCCTACGAGCAGTACTTC
TRBV18	once	NA	TRBJ1-3	CASSPETVVGNTIYF	TGTGCCAGCTCACCAGAGACGGTGGTAGGAAACACCATATATTTT
TRBV19	NA	TRBD1	TRBJ1-1	CASRTDRVDTEAFF	TGTGCCAGTAGGACGGACAGGGTAGACACTGAAGCTTTCTTT
TRBV18	NA	NA	TRBJ1-2	CASSPEFGRGYTF	TGTGCCAGCTCACCAGAGTTTGGACGGGGCTACACCTTC
TRBV7-7	once	NA	TRBJ2-5	CASSSSGTQETQYF	TGTGCTAGCAGCTCTTCCGGGACCCAAGAGACCCAGTACTTC
TRBV14	NA	NA	TRBJ2-7	CASSQVRGIEQYF	TGTGCCAGCAGCCAAGTTAGGGGGATCGAGCAGTACTTC
TRBV5-4	NA	NA	TRBJ2-2	CASSLDRANTGELFF	TGTGCCAGCAGCTTGGACAGGGCGAACACCGGGGAGCTGTTTTTT
TRBV4-2	NA	NA	TRBJ1-3	CASSQDQASGNIIYF	TGTGCCAGCAGCCAAGATCAAGCCTCTGGAAACATCATATATTTT
TRBV6-6	NA	NA	TRBJ2-7	CASSYVGGGNEQYF	TGTGCCAGCAGTTATGTAGGGGGCGGGAACGAGCAGTACTTC
TRBV6-5	few	NA	TRBJ2-3	CASSYQEDTTDTQYF	TGTGCCAGCAGTTACCAAGAGGACACCACAGATACGCAGTATTTT
TRBV4-1	NA	NA	TRBJ2-7	CASSQGNEQYF	TGCGCCAGCAGCCAAGGTAATGAGCAGTACTTC
TRBV28	NA	TRBD1	TRBJ2-7	CASRFGTGVSEQYF	TGTGCCAGCAGATTCGGGACAGGAGTCTCCGAGCAGTACTTC
TRBV5-1	NA	TRBD1	TRBJ1-4	CASSPGTGTNEKLFF	TGCGCCAGCAGCCCGGGGACAGGGACCAATGAAAAACTGTTTTTT
TRBV18	NA	NA	TRBJ1-1	CASSPGGAGTEAFF	TGTGCCAGCTCACCAGGGGGGGCCGGCACTGAAGCTTTCTTT